This is a list of T cell receptor beta chains from one sample in a study of T cell repertoires in cytomegalovirus infection. From the reads, TCRdb called clonotypes with MiXCR, one entry per CDR3 protein. This table holds hundreds of thousands of distinct CDR3 sequences, approximately 24% found once. The material sequenced was CD8+ T cells from PBMCs. The receptors derive from a human donor in good health (CMV status not recorded). Some clones in this sample may be carry-over from other donors' samples. Each CDR3 is given with its conserved first and last residue. D genes are given only for firm matches. Rows give clone size only sometimes, using once, few, many, or a class for an expanded clone.

d_call: NA; v_call: TRBV7-8; j_call: TRBJ2-5; clone_size: many; cdr3_aa: CASSWGIGETQYF; cdr3_nt: TGTGCCAGCAGCTGGGGGATAGGGGAGACCCAGTACTTC
d_call: NA; v_call: TRBV5-5; j_call: TRBJ2-6; clone_size: few; cdr3_aa: CASSVHRVGAVSGANVLTF; cdr3_nt: TGTGCCAGCAGCGTACACAGGGTTGGCGCGGTCTCTGGGGCCAACGTCCTGACTTTC
d_call: NA; v_call: TRBV28; j_call: TRBJ1-2; clone_size: few; cdr3_aa: CASSGSPGEKGYTF; cdr3_nt: TGTGCCAGCAGTGGTTCGCCAGGGGAGAAGGGCTACACCTTC
d_call: NA; v_call: TRBV7-6; j_call: TRBJ1-5; clone_size: NA; cdr3_aa: CASSFLPGASQPQHF; cdr3_nt: TGTGCCAGCAGCTTTCTCCCAGGGGCAAGCCAGCCCCAGCATTTT
d_call: NA; v_call: TRBV7-9; j_call: TRBJ1-5; clone_size: many; cdr3_aa: CASSSSFGPQHF; cdr3_nt: TGTGCCAGCAGCTCCTCTTTTGGACCCCAGCATTTT
d_call: NA; v_call: TRBV12-3/TRBV12-4; j_call: TRBJ2-3; clone_size: few; cdr3_aa: CASGGSSTDTQYF; cdr3_nt: TGTGCCAGCGGGGGGAGCTCCACAGATACGCAGTATTTT
d_call: NA; v_call: TRBV29-1; j_call: TRBJ2-7; clone_size: few; cdr3_aa: CSVEEPGGETYEQYF; cdr3_nt: TGCAGCGTTGAAGAACCGGGGGGCGAGACCTACGAGCAGTACTTC
d_call: TRBD2; v_call: TRBV7-2; j_call: TRBJ2-1; clone_size: few; cdr3_aa: CASSSRGGGRNEQFF; cdr3_nt: TGTGCCAGCAGCTCCCGCGGGGGGGGAAGGAATGAGCAGTTCTTC
d_call: TRBD1; v_call: TRBV15; j_call: TRBJ1-2; clone_size: few; cdr3_aa: CATSREGQSRGYTF; cdr3_nt: TGTGCCACCAGCAGAGAGGGACAGTCGCGTGGCTACACCTTC
d_call: NA; v_call: TRBV28; j_call: TRBJ2-2; clone_size: many; cdr3_aa: CASSPGTPNTGELFF; cdr3_nt: TGTGCCAGCAGTCCCGGGACACCGAACACCGGGGAGCTGTTTTTT
d_call: NA; v_call: TRBV6-5; j_call: TRBJ2-7; clone_size: NA; cdr3_aa: CASTITGAGVASYEQYF; cdr3_nt: TGTGCCAGCACTATTACTGGGGCAGGGGTGGCTTCCTACGAGCAGTACTTC
d_call: NA; v_call: TRBV5-6; j_call: TRBJ1-1; clone_size: NA; cdr3_aa: CASSLAKGNWAVTEAFF; cdr3_nt: TGTGCCAGCAGCTTGGCCAAGGGTAACTGGGCCGTGACTGAAGCTTTCTTT
d_call: NA; v_call: TRBV4-1; j_call: TRBJ1-5; clone_size: many; cdr3_aa: CASSQDRGNQPQHF; cdr3_nt: TGCGCCAGCAGCCAAGATCGTGGCAATCAGCCCCAGCATTTT
d_call: NA; v_call: TRBV7-9; j_call: TRBJ1-4; clone_size: NA; cdr3_aa: CASSILDRNEKLFF; cdr3_nt: TGTGCCAGCAGCATTCTGGACCGGAATGAAAAACTGTTTTTT
d_call: NA; v_call: TRBV12-3/TRBV12-4; j_call: TRBJ1-1; clone_size: many; cdr3_aa: CASITRYSDTEAFF; cdr3_nt: TGTGCCAGCATTACGAGGTACTCGGACACTGAAGCTTTCTTT